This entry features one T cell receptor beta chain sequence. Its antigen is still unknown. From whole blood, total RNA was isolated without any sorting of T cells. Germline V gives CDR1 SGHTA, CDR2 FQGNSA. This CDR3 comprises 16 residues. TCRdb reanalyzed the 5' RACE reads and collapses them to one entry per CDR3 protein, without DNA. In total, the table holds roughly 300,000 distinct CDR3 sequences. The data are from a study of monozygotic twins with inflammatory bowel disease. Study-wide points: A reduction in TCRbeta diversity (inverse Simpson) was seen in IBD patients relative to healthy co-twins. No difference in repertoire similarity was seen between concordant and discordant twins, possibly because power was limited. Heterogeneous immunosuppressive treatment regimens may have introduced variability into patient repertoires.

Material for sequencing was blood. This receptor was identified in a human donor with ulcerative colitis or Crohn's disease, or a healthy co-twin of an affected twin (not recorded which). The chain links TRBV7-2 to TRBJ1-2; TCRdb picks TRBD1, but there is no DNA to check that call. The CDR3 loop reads CASSPERGHFNYGYTF.